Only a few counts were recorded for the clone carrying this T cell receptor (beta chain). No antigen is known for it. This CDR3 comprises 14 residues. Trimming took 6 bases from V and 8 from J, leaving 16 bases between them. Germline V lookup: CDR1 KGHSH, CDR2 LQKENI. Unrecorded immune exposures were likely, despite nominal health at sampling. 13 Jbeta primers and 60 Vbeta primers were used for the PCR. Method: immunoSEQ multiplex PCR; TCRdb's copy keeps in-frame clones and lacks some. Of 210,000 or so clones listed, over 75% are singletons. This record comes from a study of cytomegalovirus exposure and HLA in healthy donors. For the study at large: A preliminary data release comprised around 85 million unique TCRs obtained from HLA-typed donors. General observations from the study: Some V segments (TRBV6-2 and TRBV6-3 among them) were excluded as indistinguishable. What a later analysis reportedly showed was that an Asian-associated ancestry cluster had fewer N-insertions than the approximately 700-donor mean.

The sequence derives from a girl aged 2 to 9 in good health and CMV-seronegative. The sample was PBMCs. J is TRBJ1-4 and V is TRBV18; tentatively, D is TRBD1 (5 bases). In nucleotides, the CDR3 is TGTGCCAGCTCCCCAAGGCGGGAGGGGGAAAAACTGTTTTTT. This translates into CASSPRREGEKLFF.